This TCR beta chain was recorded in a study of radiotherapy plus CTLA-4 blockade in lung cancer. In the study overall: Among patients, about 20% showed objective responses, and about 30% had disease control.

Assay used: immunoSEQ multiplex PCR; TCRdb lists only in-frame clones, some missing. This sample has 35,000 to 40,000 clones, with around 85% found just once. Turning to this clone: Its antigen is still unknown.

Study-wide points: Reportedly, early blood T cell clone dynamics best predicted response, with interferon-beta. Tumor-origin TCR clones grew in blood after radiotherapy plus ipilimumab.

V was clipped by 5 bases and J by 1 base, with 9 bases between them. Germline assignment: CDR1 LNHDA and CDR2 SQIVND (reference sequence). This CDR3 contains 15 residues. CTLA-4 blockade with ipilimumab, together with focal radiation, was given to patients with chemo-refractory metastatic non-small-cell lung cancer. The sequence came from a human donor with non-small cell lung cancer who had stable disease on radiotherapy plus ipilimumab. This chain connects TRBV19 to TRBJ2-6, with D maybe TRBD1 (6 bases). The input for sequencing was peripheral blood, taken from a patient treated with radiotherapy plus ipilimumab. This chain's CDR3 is CASSLTGSGANVLTF. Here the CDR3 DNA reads TGTGCCAGTAGTCTCACAGGGTCTGGGGCCAACGTCCTGACTTTC.